One and the same sample provided the 30 T cell receptor beta chains below, sequenced in a study of T cell responses to AZD1222 COVID-19 vaccine. Generated by immunoSEQ multiplex PCR, the TCRdb table keeps only in-frame clones and is missing some. The sample holds 99,000 or so clones, around nine tenths seen once. The starting material was peripheral blood, obtained on day 0 of AZD1222 vaccination. The receptors were gathered from an adult in good health.

CDR3 nucleotide sequence: TGTGCCAGCAGGACAGGGGGCGGTGGCAATCAGCCCCAGCATTTT. Translation gives CASRTGGGGNQPQHF. This rearrangement joins TRBV5-8 to TRBJ1-5, with TRBD1 matching 10 bases. V lost 5 bases, J lost 2 bases, and 4 bases stayed unmatched. In germline, CDR1 is SGHTS, CDR2 YDEGEE. CDR3 length equals 15 residues.

V usage is TRBV5-6 and J usage is TRBJ1-1; TRBD1 might be the D (5 bases). The CDR3 has 14 residues. The germline V gene has CDR1 SGHDT and CDR2 YYEEEE. The V and J ends lost 2 bases and 4 bases respectively, with 12 bases between them. The DNA of the CDR3 is TGTGCCAGCAGCTTTTTTGGGGGGGGCACTGAAGCTTTCTTT. Protein sequence: CASSFFGGGTEAFF.

The chain links TRBV9 to TRBJ2-3; a possible D gene is TRBD2 (6 bases). Germline assignment: CDR1 SGDLS and CDR2 YYNGEE. Deletions cut 7 bases from V and 0 bases from J, with 9 bases between. The CDR3 loop spans 13 amino acids. For the CDR3, the DNA is TGTGCCAGCGGGACTTTCAGCACAGATACGCAGTATTTT. Protein product: CASGTFSTDTQYF.

The chain carries TRBV6-5 and TRBJ2-7, with D perhaps matching TRBD2 (6 bases). Trimming removed 2 bases from V and 2 bases from J, with 13 bases in between. The CDR3 spans 15 residues. CDR1 is MNHEY and CDR2 is SVGAGI in the germline V gene. The CDR3 protein is CASSYLTGGAYEQYF. CDR3 DNA sequence: TGTGCCAGCAGTTACCTTACCGGGGGAGCCTACGAGCAGTACTTC.

The chain couples TRBV6-6 to TRBJ1-4; TRBD1 aligns across 10 bases. CDR1 MNHNY and CDR2 SVGAGI come from the germline V gene (reference sequence). This CDR3 is built from 14 residues. V dropped 6 bases and J dropped 8; count of bases not matched to a gene: 6. DNA for the CDR3: TGTGCCAGCAGCCCGGGACAGGGGTGGGAAAAACTGTTTTTT. Residues: CASSPGQGWEKLFF.

The chain carries TRBV29-1 and TRBJ1-1, with D perhaps matching TRBD1 (6 bases). The CDR3 loop spans 13 amino acids. Trimming cost V 4 bases and J 7 bases, with 16 bases left between them. Per the germline V gene, CDR1 is SQVTM and CDR2 is ANQGSEA. CDR3 amino acids: CSVVRGGEGEAFF. The CDR3 nucleotides are TGCAGCGTTGTAAGGGGGGGCGAGGGTGAAGCTTTCTTT.

Worth noting for this clone: Relative to the germline gene, one junction end is altered; a read error may explain this. V usage is TRBV7-7 and J usage is TRBJ2-2; D is unresolved. This CDR3 contains 13 residues. Germline V gene data show CDR1 as SSHAT and CDR2 as FNYEAQ (reference sequence). The CDR3 is CASSLHGTGELFF. DNA for the CDR3: TGTGCTAGCAGCTTACATGGCACCGGGGAGCTGTTTTTT.

The chain uses TRBV10-3 and TRBJ2-5, with 7 bases fitting TRBD2. Trimming cost V 2 bases and J 4 bases; bases outside gene matches: 7. Germline-derived CDR1 and CDR2 are ENHRY and SYGVKD. The CDR3 is 15 amino acids. The CDR3 is CAISEGLVGSETQYF. CDR3 coding DNA: TGTGCCATCAGTGAGGGACTAGTGGGGTCAGAGACCCAGTACTTC.

The CDR3 region has the DNA TGTGCCAGCAGCTTGGGAGGGTATCAGCCCCAGCATTTT. Protein sequence: CASSLGGYQPQHF. The chain is built from TRBV5-8 and TRBJ1-5; D is ambiguous. The ends were cut back, 0 bases at V and 5 bases at J, with 6 bases in the middle. The CDR3 length is 13 residues. Germline V lookup: CDR1 SGHTS, CDR2 YDEGEE. Complete variable domain (other parts from reference TRBV5-8 and TRBJ1-5): EAGVTQSPTHLIKTRGQQATLRCSPISGHTSVYWYQQALGLGLQFLLWYDEGEERNRGNFPPRFSGRQFPNYSSELNVNALELEDSALYLCASSLGGYQPQHFGDGTRLSIL.

The J gene is TRBJ1-1, the V gene TRBV30; D uncertain. This CDR3 is 13 amino acids long. V was trimmed by 1 base and J by 1 base, leaving 7 bases between them. Looked up from germline, CDR1 is GTSNPN and CDR2 is SVGIG (reference sequence). The CDR3 nucleotides are TGTGCCTGGAGTGCTCACGAGAACACTGAAGCTTTCTTT. As protein: CAWSAHENTEAFF.

The chain links TRBV6-5 to TRBJ1-3; weak D call: TRBD1 (6 bases). The CDR3 loop spans 15 amino acids. Germline V CDR1 and CDR2: MNHEY, SVGAGI. Between the trimmed V and J ends, which lost 6 bases and 0 bases, there was a span of 12 bases. The CDR3 DNA follows: TGTGCCAGCAGGGCCTGGGACAACTCTGGAAACACCATATATTTT. Protein product: CASRAWDNSGNTIYF.

The chain employs TRBV7-9 and TRBJ2-3; a weak D match, TRBD2 (5 bases). V gave up 2 bases and J gave up 2 bases, with 11 bases separating them. The CDR3 is made up of 15 amino acids. Germline values: CDR1 SEHNR, CDR2 FQNEAQ (reference sequence). The CDR3 here is CASSLKRRYTDTQYF. In nucleotides, the CDR3 is TGTGCCAGCAGCTTAAAGCGGCGTTACACAGATACGCAGTATTTT.

This chain's CDR3 is CSVEEWTSGGASDTQYF. In DNA, the CDR3 is TGCAGCGTTGAAGAGTGGACTAGCGGGGGGGCCTCAGATACGCAGTATTTT. This sequence joins TRBV29-1 and TRBJ2-3; 15 bases map to TRBD2. J lost 4 bases, V lost 0 bases, and 5 bases had no gene match. CDR1 and CDR2 (germline): SQVTM, ANQGSEA. This CDR3 is built from 17 residues.

The gene calls are TRBV5-1 and TRBJ1-1, with a possible D match to TRBD1 (6 bases). This CDR3 contains 13 residues. From germline, CDR1 is SGHRS and CDR2 YFSETQ. With 5 bases removed from V and 4 bases from J, the gap between germline ends came to 12 bases. CDR3 sequence (DNA): TGCGCCAGCAGGTCGGGGGCCCCCACTGAAGCTTTCTTT. Protein product: CASRSGAPTEAFF.

This clone appeared once. The rearrangement links TRBV6-1 to TRBJ2-1, with a weak D call TRBD2 (7 bases). Between the trimmed V and J ends, which lost 2 bases and 6 bases, there was a span of 14 bases. The CDR3 covers 15 residues. Germline assignment: CDR1 MNHNS and CDR2 SASEGT. The CDR3 loop is CASSESGRGGNEQFF. CDR3 nucleotide sequence: TGTGCCAGCAGTGAATCTGGGAGGGGGGGCAATGAGCAGTTCTTC.

The chain carries TRBV3-1 (or the pseudogene TRBV3-2) and TRBJ2-1, with D possibly matching TRBD1 (6 bases). The germline V and J ends were trimmed by 4 bases and 5 bases, with 15 bases remaining between them. In germline, CDR1 is LGHDT, CDR2 YNNKEL (reference sequence). This CDR3 region has 15 residues. The CDR3 nucleotides are TGTGCCAGCAGCCCGCAGGCAGGGGCCCACAATGAGCAGTTCTTC. It translates to CASSPQAGAHNEQFF.

In DNA form, the CDR3 reads TGTGCCAGCAGTGTGGGGATGGATCAGCCCCAGCATTTT. It yields the protein CASSVGMDQPQHF. This rearrangement joins TRBV2 to TRBJ1-5, with D unresolved. Between the trimmed V and J ends, which lost 4 bases and 5 bases, there was a span of 9 bases. The germline CDR1 and CDR2 sequences are SNHLY and FYNNEI. This CDR3 is built from 13 residues. The variable domain in full, with the rest retrieved from reference TRBV2 and TRBJ1-5, is EPEVTQTPSHQVTQMGQEVILRCVPISNHLYFYWYRQILGQKVEFLVSFYNNEISEKSEIFDDQFSVERPDGSNFTLKIRSTKLEDSAMYFCASSVGMDQPQHFGDGTRLSIL.

J is TRBJ1-4 and V is TRBV9; D possibly corresponds to TRBD1 (6 bases). Trimming removed 3 bases from V and 8 bases from J, with 17 bases in between. This CDR3 is 15 amino acids long. Looked up from germline, CDR1 is SGDLS and CDR2 is YYNGEE. CDR3 nucleotide sequence: TGTGCCAGCAGCGCATCAGGGGCGGGGGGCGAAAAACTGTTTTTT. It encodes CASSASGAGGEKLFF.

The chain has TRBV2 and TRBJ2-3; D uncertain. V was shortened by 3 bases and J by 5 bases, with 9 bases between the two germline ends. There are 13 residues in the CDR3. Germline CDR1 is SNHLY and CDR2 is FYNNEI. The CDR3 DNA is TGTGCCAGCAGTGAGCTAGTGGAAGATACGCAGTATTTT. It translates to CASSELVEDTQYF.

The V call is TRBV6-5, the J call TRBJ2-1, with D hard to call. Germline assignment: CDR1 MNHEY and CDR2 SVGAGI. With 3 bases removed from V and 4 bases from J, the gap between germline ends came to 10 bases. The CDR3 runs 14 residues. This chain's CDR3 is CASSYSLEYNEQFF. Written as DNA, the CDR3 is TGTGCCAGCAGTTATTCCCTGGAGTACAATGAGCAGTTCTTC.

This sequence joins TRBV30 and TRBJ2-7; TRBD1 is a possible D gene (5 bases). With 0 bases removed from V and 6 bases from J, the gap between germline ends came to 9 bases. This CDR3 comprises 12 residues. The V gene's germline CDR1 is GTSNPN and CDR2 SVGIG (reference sequence). The CDR3: CAWSVAGPEQYF. Here the CDR3 DNA reads TGTGCCTGGAGTGTTGCAGGGCCCGAGCAGTACTTC. Using reference TRBV30 and TRBJ2-7 for the parts outside the CDR3, the full variable domain is SQTIHQWPATLVQPVGSPLSLECTVEGTSNPNLYWYRQAAGRGLQLLFYSVGIGQISSEVPQNLSASRPQDRQFILSSKKLLLSDSGFYLCAWSVAGPEQYFGPGTRLTVT.

The chain combines TRBV5-4 with TRBJ1-2; 7 nucleotides align to TRBD1. Germline trimming cut 5 bases from V and 11 bases from J; bases unmatched to any gene: 12. The CDR3 runs 13 residues. Germline CDR1 and CDR2: SGHNT and YYREEE (reference sequence). The CDR3 is CASSPVPGGFYTF. In DNA form, the CDR3 reads TGTGCCAGCAGTCCGGTGCCAGGGGGATTTTACACCTTC.

The rearrangement links TRBV6-9 to TRBJ1-4; 8 bases line up with TRBD1. This CDR3 region has 17 residues. CDR1 is MNHGY and CDR2 is SVAAGI in the germline V gene. J lost 4 bases, V lost 4 bases, and 11 bases had no gene match. The CDR3 DNA sequence: TGTGCCAGCAGTTTGACAGGGGCGGAGGAGTTTAATGAAAAACTGTTTTTT. Translating gives CASSLTGAEEFNEKLFF.

This clone was observed a few times. The chain joins TRBV7-9 to TRBJ1-5; D unresolved. The V end lost 1 base, the J end lost 4 bases, and 5 bases lay between the germline ends. In germline, CDR1 is SEHNR, CDR2 FQNEAQ (reference sequence). The CDR3 extends over 13 amino acids. The CDR3 here is CASSLGLNQPQHF. The CDR3 DNA follows: TGTGCCAGCAGCTTAGGCTTAAATCAGCCCCAGCATTTT.

The table lists this clone with a count of one. This chain joins TRBV19 and TRBJ1-5; D is possibly TRBD1 (6 bases). V lost 9 bases to trimming and J lost 2 bases, with 17 bases between them. Germline CDR1 reads LNHDA; CDR2 reads SQIVND (reference sequence). The CDR3 is 15 amino acids. DNA for the CDR3: TGTGCCAGCCTGGGGGCGACACGAGGCAATCAGCCCCAGCATTTT. It translates to CASLGATRGNQPQHF.

The V gene is TRBV4-1, the J gene TRBJ2-1; possibly TRBD1 for D (7 bases). The V end lost 0 bases, the J end lost 12 bases, and 18 bases lay between the germline ends. The CDR3 is made up of 15 amino acids. CDR1 is MGHRA and CDR2 is YSYEKL in the germline V gene. CDR3 DNA: TGCGCCAGCAGCCAAGAACCAAACCAGGGGGGACCGCAGTTCTTC. Its translation: CASSQEPNQGGPQFF.

As regards this clone: The sample contains more than one DNA sequence encoding this CDR3. J is TRBJ1-5 and V is TRBV18, with D maybe TRBD1 (5 bases). Between the trimmed V and J ends, which lost 2 bases and 1 base, there was a span of 9 bases. CDR3 length: 15 amino acids. Per germline, CDR1 KGHSH and CDR2 LQKENI. For the CDR3, the DNA is TGTGCCAGCTCACCAGGGACGGGAAGCAATCAGCCCCAGCATTTT. It translates to CASSPGTGSNQPQHF.

The genes are TRBV19 and TRBJ2-5; TRBD1 matches at 7 bases. The CDR3 contains 13 residues. CDR1 is LNHDA, CDR2 SQIVND, per germline (reference sequence). V was clipped by 5 bases and J by 2 bases; unmatched bases: 2. The CDR3 sequence: CASSGGQQETQYF. CDR3 DNA: TGTGCCAGTAGTGGGGGACAGCAAGAGACCCAGTACTTC. Using reference TRBV19 and TRBJ2-5 for the parts outside the CDR3, the full variable domain is DGGITQSPKYLFRKEGQNVTLSCEQNLNHDAMYWYRQDPGQGLRLIYYSQIVNDFQKGDIAEGYSVSREKKESFPLTVTSAQKNPTAFYLCASSGGQQETQYFGPGTRLLVL.

V is TRBV12-5 and J is TRBJ1-5; 7 positions match TRBD1. After removal of 5 bases from V and 6 bases from J, the junction contained 4 bases not matched to a gene. The germline V gene has CDR1 LGHNT and CDR2 FRNRAP. CDR3 size: 13 residues. In DNA form, the CDR3 reads TGTGCTAGTGGTCGGGACAGCGGTCAGCCCCAGCATTTT. It specifies CASGRDSGQPQHF. The whole variable domain, remainder taken from reference TRBV12-5 and TRBJ1-5, is DARVTQTPRHKVTEMGQEVTMRCQPILGHNTVFWYRQTMMQGLELLAYFRNRAPLDDSGMPKDRFSAEMPDATLATLKIQPSEPRDSAVYFCASGRDSGQPQHFGDGTRLSIL.

The chain combines TRBV5-1 with TRBJ1-1; D may be TRBD1 (5 bases). CDR3 length: 16 residues. V was clipped by 0 bases and J by 1 base, with 13 bases between them. Germline CDR1 is SGHRS and CDR2 is YFSETQ. CDR3 bases: TGCGCCAGCAGCTTGGCGTTTGGAGGGACGAACACTGAAGCTTTCTTT. Amino acid sequence: CASSLAFGGTNTEAFF.